This T cell receptor beta chain was recovered during a study of PD-1 blockade in classical Hodgkin lymphoma. Whole-study results and caveats: When set against healthy donors, newly diagnosed patients were reported to show lower baseline TCR diversity. When nivolumab was started under 1 year after ASCT, patients were excluded. Patients who responded completely had about the same baseline diversity as newly diagnosed patients.

Here immunoSEQ multiplex PCR was the method, and the copy in TCRdb shows in-frame clones only, minus some. Of about 24,000 clones listed, 84% are singletons. As to this clone: Its specificity is unknown.

There was relapse after autologous stem cell transplantation in every patient, and there was variation in brentuximab vedotin exposure. Purification of CD4+ T cells from thawed PBMCs was achieved by magnetic negative selection. Responses achieved at best were complete response, partial response or progressive disease. The CDR3 runs to 15 residues. Germline assignment: CDR1 SGHRS and CDR2 YFSETQ. The V end lost 3 bases, the J end lost 0 bases, and 12 bases lay between the germline ends. The V call is TRBV5-1, the J call TRBJ1-1, with D tentatively TRBD1 (6 bases). This TCR came from a human donor with classical Hodgkin lymphoma. Sequenced material: CD4+ T cells from blood, taken at baseline. In DNA, the CDR3 is TGCGCCAGCAGCTCGGGACATGCCTTGAACACTGAAGCTTTCTTT. This encodes CASSSGHALNTEAFF. The variable domain in full, with the rest retrieved from reference TRBV5-1 and TRBJ1-1, is KAGVTQTPRYLIKTRGQQVTLSCSPISGHRSVSWYQQTPGQGLQFLFEYFSETQRNKGNFPGRFSGRQFSNSRSEMNVSTLELGDSALYLCASSSGHALNTEAFFGQGTRLTVV.